These 32 T cell receptor beta chains originate from one sample sequenced in a study of OX40 agonist ivuxolimab in advanced cancers. TCRdb's copy holds only in-frame clones and misses some; the assay was immunoSEQ multiplex PCR. This table holds some 70,000 clones, approximately 90% found once. Sequencing was performed on CD4+ or CD8+ T cells sorted from blood, taken in a trial of the OX40 agonist ivuxolimab. The receptors derive from an adult with an advanced solid tumor such as melanoma, head and neck, liver or kidney cancer.

The CDR3 bases are TGTGCCAGCAGTTACGAGCCAGCAGATACCGGGGAGCTGTTTTTT. It yields the protein CASSYEPADTGELFF. The chain links TRBV6-5 to TRBJ2-2; D unresolved. Deletions cut 2 bases from V and 5 bases from J, with 12 bases between. The length of the CDR3 is 15 residues. The germline gives CDR1 MNHEY, CDR2 SVGAGI.

This rearrangement joins TRBV7-2 to TRBJ1-3, with D perhaps matching TRBD1 (5 bases). Trimming shortened V by 3 bases and J by 0 bases, and 15 bases separated the two germline ends. In germline, CDR1 is SGHTA, CDR2 FQGNSA. CDR3 length equals 17 residues. CDR3 nucleotides: TGTGCCAGCAGCTTGGGTCGTTTGGGGCTCTCTGGAAACACCATATATTTT. Protein product: CASSLGRLGLSGNTIYF.

The V call is TRBV4-2, the J call TRBJ1-5, with D uncertain. With 0 bases removed from V and 6 bases from J, the gap between germline ends came to 6 bases. The germline CDR1 and CDR2 sequences are LGHNA and YNFKEQ. This CDR3 is 13 amino acids long. The CDR3 loop is CASSQDPGQPQHF. The DNA for the CDR3 is TGTGCCAGCAGCCAAGATCCCGGTCAGCCCCAGCATTTT.

This clone was recorded at least ten times. The genes are TRBV7-9 and TRBJ2-7; D gene ambiguous. The CDR3 covers 14 residues. Trimming shortened V by 2 bases and J by 3 bases, and 11 bases separated the two germline ends. The germline CDR1 and CDR2 sequences are SEHNR and FQNEAQ (reference sequence). The CDR3 DNA is TGTGCCAGCAGCTTATCCTGGGGTTACTACGAGCAGTACTTC. Translation: CASSLSWGYYEQYF.

This sequence joins TRBV2 and TRBJ2-2, with TRBD2 matching 9 bases. Germline values: CDR1 SNHLY, CDR2 FYNNEI. The CDR3 covers 15 residues. The trim removed 6 bases at V and 2 bases at J, leaving 4 bases unmatched. The chain's CDR3 is CASRARGGNTGELFF. CDR3 sequence (DNA): TGTGCCAGCAGAGCGCGGGGGGGTAACACCGGGGAGCTGTTTTTT.

This clone was seen once. The chain is built from TRBV7-2 and TRBJ2-6; D perhaps matches TRBD2 (6 bases). V was pared by 5 bases and J by 0 bases, with 11 bases between. Germline V gene sequence: CDR1 SGHTA, CDR2 FQGNSA. The CDR3 covers 16 residues. DNA of the CDR3: TGTGCCAGCAGCCGGGACTCAGTCTCTGGGGCCAACGTCCTGACTTTC. The encoded protein is CASSRDSVSGANVLTF.

V gene TRBV10-3 combines with J gene TRBJ1-4; D possibly corresponds to TRBD1 (5 bases). With 8 bases removed from V and 7 bases from J, the gap between germline ends came to 14 bases. Germline V gene data show CDR1 as ENHRY and CDR2 as SYGVKD. This CDR3 comprises 13 residues. The chain's CDR3 is CAIGGGNSEKLFF. CDR3 nucleotide sequence: TGTGCCATCGGGGGAGGGAACAGTGAAAAACTGTTTTTT.

The chain recombines TRBV28 with TRBJ2-5, with D tentatively TRBD1 (5 bases). CDR1 is MDHEN and CDR2 is SYDVKM in the germline V gene. Deletions cut 6 bases from V and 6 bases from J, with 17 bases between. There are 14 residues in the CDR3. CDR3 region: CASRNEQGRKTQYF. Written as DNA, the CDR3 is TGTGCCAGCAGAAACGAGCAGGGTCGAAAGACCCAGTACTTC.

The rearrangement links TRBV19 to TRBJ2-7; D is undetermined. Germline CDR1 and CDR2: LNHDA and SQIVND (reference sequence). V was pared by 2 bases and J by 2 bases, with 7 bases between. The CDR3 totals 13 residues. CDR3 DNA: TGTGCCAGTAGTATAAGGCCGGCCTACGAGCAGTACTTC. Protein: CASSIRPAYEQYF. The full variable domain, completed using reference TRBV19 and TRBJ2-7, is DGGITQSPKYLFRKEGQNVTLSCEQNLNHDAMYWYRQDPGQGLRLIYYSQIVNDFQKGDIAEGYSVSREKKESFPLTVTSAQKNPTAFYLCASSIRPAYEQYFGPGTRLTVT.

CDR3 sequence: CATSTFTGIGNEQFF. The CDR3 DNA sequence: TGTGCCACCAGCACCTTTACGGGTATTGGCAATGAGCAGTTCTTC. The rearrangement links TRBV15 to TRBJ2-1; D gene unclear. The germline gives CDR1 LNHNV, CDR2 YYDKDF (reference sequence). V lost 4 bases and J lost 6, with 16 bases in between. This CDR3 is 15 amino acids long.

The chain employs TRBV25-1 and TRBJ1-1; D ambiguous. The CDR3 length is 15 residues. The germline gives CDR1 MGHDK, CDR2 SYGVNS. V gave up 0 bases and J gave up 0 bases, with 8 bases separating them. CDR3 DNA: TGTGCCAGCAGTGAATACGGCAGGTTGAACACTGAAGCTTTCTTT. Translated: CASSEYGRLNTEAFF.

The V gene is TRBV25-1, the J gene TRBJ1-2, with D perhaps TRBD1 (6 bases). The length of the CDR3 is 13 residues. CDR1 and CDR2 (germline): MGHDK, SYGVNS. Trimming removed 8 bases at V and 4 bases at J, with 14 bases between. Here the CDR3 DNA reads TGTGCCAGCCGTCCAGGGGCATTCTATGGCTACACCTTC. It yields the protein CASRPGAFYGYTF.

A few counts support this clone. The rearrangement links TRBV5-6 to TRBJ1-6; 7 bases line up with TRBD1. The CDR3 consists of 18 residues. V lost 1 base to trimming and J lost 5 bases; unmatched junction nucleotides: 12. CDR1 and CDR2 (germline): SGHDT, YYEEEE. DNA of the CDR3: TGTGCCAGCAGCTTGACGGGGGACAGTCATACACATAATTCACCCCTCCACTTT. Encoded protein: CASSLTGDSHTHNSPLHF. The variable domain in full, with the rest retrieved from reference TRBV5-6 and TRBJ1-6, is DAGVTQSPTHLIKTRGQQVTLRCSPKSGHDTVSWYQQALGQGPQFIFQYYEEEERQRGNFPDRFSGHQFPNYSSELNVNALLLGDSALYLCASSLTGDSHTHNSPLHFGNGTRLTVT.

This clone was recorded once. The genes are TRBV4-3 and TRBJ1-1, with D hard to call. V was shortened by 1 base and J by 7 bases, with 10 bases between the two germline ends. Germline V gene data show CDR1 as LGHNA and CDR2 as YSLEER. This CDR3 has 13 amino acids. The CDR3 sequence: CASSQAQQIEAFF. CDR3 DNA: TGCGCCAGCAGCCAAGCCCAACAGATTGAAGCTTTCTTT.

This chain links TRBV4-3 with TRBJ1-5; D is undetermined. Trimming took 3 bases from V and 7 from J, leaving 13 bases between them. The CDR3 runs to 14 residues. The germline CDR1 and CDR2 sequences are LGHNA and YSLEER. The CDR3 region is CASSQETANQPQHF. CDR3 coding DNA: TGCGCCAGCAGCCAGGAAACGGCGAACCAGCCCCAGCATTTT.

The gene calls are TRBV15 and TRBJ2-7; tentative D call: TRBD2 (6 bases). Looked up from germline, CDR1 is LNHNV and CDR2 is YYDKDF (reference sequence). The V end lost 9 bases, the J end lost 2 bases, and 14 bases lay between the germline ends. The CDR3 runs to 13 residues. DNA for the CDR3: TGTGCCACGTCTTCTAGCGAACCCTACGAGCAGTACTTC. Protein: CATSSSEPYEQYF.

The chain is built from TRBV6-6 and TRBJ2-1; D unresolved. V lost 0 bases to trimming and J lost 9 bases, with 6 bases between them. The CDR3 loop spans 12 amino acids. CDR1 is MNHNY, CDR2 SVGAGI, per germline (reference sequence). CDR3 sequence: CASSYSWVEQFF. The DNA of the CDR3 is TGTGCCAGCAGTTACTCGTGGGTTGAGCAGTTCTTC.

In the case of this clone: Distinct nucleotide sequences in the sample also encode this CDR3. The V gene is TRBV5-1, the J gene TRBJ2-2, with unresolved D. The CDR3 sequence is 13 residues long. Germline loops: CDR1 SGHRS, CDR2 YFSETQ. V lost 0 bases and J lost 5, with 5 bases in between. CDR3 DNA: TGCGCCAGCAGCTTGGACGGGACCGGGGAGCTGTTTTTT. Amino acids: CASSLDGTGELFF.

The J gene is TRBJ2-7, the V gene TRBV13; either TRBD1 or TRBD2 may fit D (5 bases each). V dropped 3 bases and J dropped 1 base, with 16 bases sitting between them. This CDR3 has 16 amino acids. CDR1 and CDR2 from the germline V gene are PRHDT and FYEKMQ (reference sequence). The CDR3 loop reads CASSLREGLRSYEQYF. The CDR3 nucleotides read TGTGCCAGCAGCTTGAGAGAGGGGCTTCGGTCCTACGAGCAGTACTTC.

The chain is built from TRBV10-3 and TRBJ2-6, with 9 bases fitting TRBD1. Germline CDR1 ENHRY, CDR2 SYGVKD. CDR3 length equals 18 residues. After removal of 3 bases from V and 0 bases from J, the junction contained 6 bases not matched to a gene. The DNA for the CDR3 is TGTGCCATCAGTGAATACAGGGGGCTTGGCTCTGGGGCCAACGTCCTGACTTTC. This translates into CAISEYRGLGSGANVLTF.

J is TRBJ1-2 and V is TRBV7-8; 8 bases are a match to TRBD1. V gave up 5 bases and J gave up 2 bases; unmatched junction bases: 7. Germline CDR1 is SGHVS and CDR2 is FQNEAQ. CDR3 size: 15 residues. CDR3 amino acids: CASSLQGVRNYGYTF. CDR3 DNA sequence: TGTGCCAGCAGCCTACAGGGGGTCAGGAACTATGGCTACACCTTC.

The rearrangement joins TRBV9 to TRBJ2-7; D possibly corresponds to TRBD2 (6 bases). Germline V gene sequence: CDR1 SGDLS, CDR2 YYNGEE. This CDR3 comprises 13 residues. Trimming took 0 bases from V and 7 from J, leaving 11 bases between them. The CDR3 protein is CASSVAPTREQYF. The CDR3 nucleotides read TGTGCCAGCAGCGTAGCGCCGACTAGGGAGCAGTACTTC. The full variable domain, its missing parts supplied by reference TRBV9 and TRBJ2-7, is DSGVTQTPKHLITATGQRVTLRCSPRSGDLSVYWYQQSLDQGLQFLIQYYNGEERAKGNILERFSAQQFPDLHSELNLSSLELGDSALYFCASSVAPTREQYFGPGTRLTVT.

This clone was seen only a few times. This chain links TRBV7-9 with TRBJ2-1, with 10 bases matching TRBD2. V trimming: 7 bases; J trimming: 6 bases; junction bases outside the gene matches: 12. CDR1 SEHNR and CDR2 FQNEAQ come from the germline V gene (reference sequence). This CDR3 contains 16 residues. The CDR3 reads CASTQGAGGKRNEQFF. The DNA of the CDR3 is TGTGCCAGCACCCAGGGAGCGGGGGGGAAACGCAATGAGCAGTTCTTC.

The chain carries TRBV7-9 and TRBJ2-4; 10 bases fit TRBD2. The germline V gene encodes CDR1 SEHNR and CDR2 FQNEAQ (reference sequence). Germline trimming cut 4 bases from V and 0 bases from J; bases unmatched to any gene: 6. CDR3 length: 17 amino acids. CDR3 DNA sequence: TGTGCCAGCAGCTCTAGCGGGGGAGTAGGAGCCAAAAACATTCAGTACTTC. Amino acid sequence: CASSSSGGVGAKNIQYF.

The chain joins TRBV4-1 to TRBJ1-6; 7 bases agree with TRBD1. CDR1 is MGHRA and CDR2 is YSYEKL in the germline V gene. V lost 4 bases and J lost 5; bases outside the gene matches: 14. The CDR3 extends over 18 amino acids. CDR3 residues: CASSPGLGGALNNSPLHF. CDR3 in DNA: TGCGCCAGCAGCCCGGGGCTAGGGGGCGCTTTGAATAATTCACCCCTCCACTTT.

The genes are TRBV27 and TRBJ2-3; 10 nucleotides align to TRBD2. J gave up 2 bases and V 2 bases, and 7 bases lay outside the gene matches. The germline V gene has CDR1 MNHEY and CDR2 SMNVEV (reference sequence). This CDR3 contains 17 residues. CDR3 amino acids: CASSLVLAGDPTDTQYF. The CDR3 nucleotides read TGTGCCAGCAGTTTAGTTCTAGCGGGGGACCCCACAGATACGCAGTATTTT.

The CDR3 here is CASSLGIDVYGYTF. Written as DNA, the CDR3 is TGCGCCAGCAGCTTGGGGATAGACGTTTATGGCTACACCTTC. The rearrangement uses TRBV5-1 and TRBJ1-2; D call uncertain. V was cut by 0 bases and J by 5 bases, with 11 bases left in between. Per the germline V gene, CDR1 is SGHRS and CDR2 is YFSETQ. This CDR3 is 14 amino acids long.

This chain uses TRBV19 with TRBJ1-3; D unclear. CDR1 is LNHDA, CDR2 SQIVND, per germline (reference sequence). The CDR3 is made up of 14 amino acids. V lost 7 bases and J 0 bases, leaving 10 bases between the germline ends. CDR3 sequence (DNA): TGTGCCAGTAAGGCGTACCTCTCTGGAAACACCATATATTTT. Translating it yields CASKAYLSGNTIYF.

This clone was detected only once. The CDR3 here is CASSFPGSLLDEQFF. The DNA for the CDR3 is TGTGCCAGCAGCTTTCCAGGGTCTTTGCTGGATGAGCAGTTCTTC. This sequence joins TRBV7-2 and TRBJ2-1; perhaps TRBD1 as D (5 bases). This CDR3 is built from 15 residues. The germline V and J ends were trimmed by 3 bases and 8 bases, with 17 bases remaining between them. The germline CDR1 and CDR2 sequences are SGHTA and FQGNSA.

This CDR3 is CASSQGSTGTFGYTF. The CDR3 nucleotides read TGTGCCAGCAGCCAAGGATCGACAGGAACTTTTGGCTACACCTTC. The gene calls are TRBV4-2 and TRBJ1-2; possible D gene TRBD1, 6 bases. V was trimmed by 1 base and J by 7 bases, leaving 16 bases between them. This CDR3 has 15 amino acids. Germline lookup yields CDR1 LGHNA and CDR2 YNFKEQ.

The rearrangement links TRBV6-1 to TRBJ2-1; the D is unclear. The length of the CDR3 is 14 residues. Trimming pared 6 bases from V and 1 base from J, leaving 10 bases between. CDR1 is MNHNS, CDR2 SASEGT, per germline. The CDR3 sequence: CASRVLESYNEQFF. The CDR3 DNA sequence: TGTGCCAGCAGAGTTTTGGAGTCCTACAATGAGCAGTTCTTC.

This clone showed up just a few times. The J gene is TRBJ1-2, the V gene TRBV4-3; no clear D. The CDR3 consists of 15 residues. Per the germline V gene, CDR1 is LGHNA and CDR2 is YSLEER. Trimming took 4 bases from V and 2 from J, leaving 14 bases between them. The CDR3 DNA reads as TGCGCCAGCAGCCCTCGGACGGAGCAGAACTATGGCTACACCTTC. This codes for CASSPRTEQNYGYTF.